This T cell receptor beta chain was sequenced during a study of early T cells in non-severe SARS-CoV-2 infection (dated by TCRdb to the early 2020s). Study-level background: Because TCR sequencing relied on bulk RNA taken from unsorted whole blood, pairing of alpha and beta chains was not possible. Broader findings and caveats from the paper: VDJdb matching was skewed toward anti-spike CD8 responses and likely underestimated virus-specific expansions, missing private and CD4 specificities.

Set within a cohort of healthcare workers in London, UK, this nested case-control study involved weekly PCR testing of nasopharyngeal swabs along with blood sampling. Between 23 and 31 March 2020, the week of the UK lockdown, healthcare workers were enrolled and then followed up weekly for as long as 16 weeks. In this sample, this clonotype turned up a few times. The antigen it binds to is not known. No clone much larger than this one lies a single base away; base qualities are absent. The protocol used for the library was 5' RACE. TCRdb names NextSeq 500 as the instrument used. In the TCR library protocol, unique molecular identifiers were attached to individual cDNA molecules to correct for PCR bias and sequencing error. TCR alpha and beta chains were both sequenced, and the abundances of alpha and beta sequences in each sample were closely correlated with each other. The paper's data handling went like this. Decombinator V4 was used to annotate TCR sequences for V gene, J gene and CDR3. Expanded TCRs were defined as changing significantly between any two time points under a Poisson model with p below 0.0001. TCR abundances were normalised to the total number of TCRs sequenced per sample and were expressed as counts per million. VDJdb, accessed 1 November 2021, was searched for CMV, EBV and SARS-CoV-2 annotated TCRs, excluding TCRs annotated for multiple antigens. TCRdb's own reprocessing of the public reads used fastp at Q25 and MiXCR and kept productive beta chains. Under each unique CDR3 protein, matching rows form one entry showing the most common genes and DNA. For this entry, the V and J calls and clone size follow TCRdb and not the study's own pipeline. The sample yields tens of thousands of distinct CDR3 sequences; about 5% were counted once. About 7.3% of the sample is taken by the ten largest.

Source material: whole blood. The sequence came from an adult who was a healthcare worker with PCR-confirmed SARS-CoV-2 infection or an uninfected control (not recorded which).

The CDR3: CASRGGRDAQYF. The DNA sequence is TGTGCCAGCAGGGGGGGCAGGGACGCGCAGTACTTC. The chain is assembled from TRBV6-1 and TRBJ2-7; the D call is tentative, TRBD1 or TRBD2, as each matches 6 bases. The germline V gene sets CDR1 to MNHNS and CDR2 to SASEGT. From the cysteine through the phenylalanine, the CDR3 covers 12 amino acids. The retained sequence is limited to the CDR3, 36 bases, with the frame set at the first base. Cut back by 6 bases and 9 bases, the V and J ends lie 15 bases apart.